These T cell receptor beta chains were read from a single sample in a study of identical twins. TCRdb fed the 5' RACE reads into MiXCR, producing one record per CDR3 protein. The repertoire holds some 240,000 distinct CDR3 sequences, about 8.3% seen once, with roughly 3.1% in the top ten. These data also featured in a second study, about yellow fever vaccine responses in identical twins.

Sequenced sample: CD8+ T cells sorted from blood. The receptors originated from a woman aged 18-30 years in good health. CDR3s include the opening cysteine and the closing phenylalanine or tryptophan. D genes are given only for firm matches. Clone sizes are given selectively: once, few, many, or a class where the clone is expanded.

d_call	clone_size	j_call	v_call	cdr3_aa	cdr3_nt
.	few	TRBJ2-7	TRBV4-1	CASSQDGDGAYEQYF	TGCGCCAGCAGCCAAGATGGGGACGGAGCCTACGAGCAGTACTTC
.	few	TRBJ1-1	TRBV28	CASIRAVNTEAFF	TGTGCCAGCATTAGGGCAGTGAACACTGAAGCTTTCTTT
.	.	TRBJ1-1	TRBV4-1	CASSILSGGSNTEAFF	TGCGCCAGCAGCATCCTCTCGGGGGGATCGAACACTGAAGCTTTCTTT
.	many	TRBJ2-3	TRBV7-6	CASSLESGELTDTQYF	TGTGCCAGCAGCTTAGAGTCGGGAGAACTCACAGATACGCAGTATTTT
.	few	TRBJ2-2	TRBV7-6	CASSLEVRAGGFPGELFF	TGTGCCAGCAGCTTAGAAGTTCGGGCAGGGGGGTTCCCCGGGGAGCTGTTTTTT
.	.	TRBJ2-7	TRBV30	CAWSVRIGGNYEQYF	TGTGCCTGGAGTGTACGGATCGGGGGTAACTACGAGCAGTACTTC
TRBD2	many	TRBJ2-3	TRBV5-1	CASSLALAGSTDTQYF	TGCGCCAGCAGCTTGGCCCTAGCGGGGAGCACAGATACGCAGTATTTT
.	.	TRBJ2-7	TRBV14	CASSQDPTSFSYEQYF	TGTGCCAGCAGCCAAGATCCGACATCTTTCTCCTACGAGCAGTACTTC
.	.	TRBJ2-3	TRBV19	CASSISATDTQYF	TGTGCCAGTAGTATTTCGGCGACAGATACGCAGTATTTT
.	few	TRBJ2-7	TRBV5-5	CASSLPRGTESYEQYF	TGTGCCAGCAGCCTACCGCGCGGGACAGAGAGCTACGAGCAGTACTTC
TRBD1	few	TRBJ2-1	TRBV28	CASGIDRGNEQFF	TGTGCCAGCGGAATCGACAGGGGGAATGAGCAGTTCTTC
.	few	TRBJ1-1	TRBV29-1	CSTGDGVNTEAFF	TGCAGCACGGGGGATGGGGTGAACACTGAAGCTTTCTTT
.	.	TRBJ2-6	TRBV4-3	CASSQEEAERLSGANVLTF	TGCGCCAGCAGCCAAGAGGAGGCAGAACGGCTCTCTGGGGCCAACGTCCTGACTTTC
.	many	TRBJ2-1	TRBV29-1	CSVVTRSYNEQFF	TGCAGCGTTGTGACTCGATCCTACAATGAGCAGTTCTTC
.	.	TRBJ2-5	TRBV5-6	CASSFSPPHSQETQYF	TGTGCCAGCAGCTTTAGTCCACCACACAGTCAAGAGACCCAGTACTTC
TRBD2	few	TRBJ2-7	TRBV4-1	CASSQRTSGVDEQYF	TGCGCCAGCAGCCAACGGACTAGCGGGGTCGACGAGCAGTACTTC
TRBD2	.	TRBJ2-7	TRBV28	CASSPDLAGEVFYEQYF	TGTGCCAGCAGCCCGGATCTAGCGGGAGAAGTCTTCTACGAGCAGTACTTC
.	.	TRBJ2-3	TRBV3-1	CATCQVATRADTQYF	TGTGCCACCTGCCAAGTTGCCACCCGCGCAGATACGCAGTATTTT
.	.	TRBJ2-3	TRBV4-3	CASSQSSRADTQYF	TGCGCCAGCAGCCAAAGCTCGCGGGCAGATACGCAGTATTTT
.	.	TRBJ2-7	TRBV7-9	CASSSRDGTVYEQYF	TGTGCCAGCAGCTCCCGGGACGGAACCGTCTACGAGCAGTACTTC
TRBD2	few	TRBJ2-1	TRBV6-4	CASSDVGTSGYNEQFF	TGTGCCAGCAGTGACGTCGGGACTAGCGGTTACAATGAGCAGTTCTTC
.	.	TRBJ1-1	TRBV15	CATSDTPPWTEAFF	TGTGCCACCAGCGATACCCCTCCTTGGACTGAAGCTTTCTTT
TRBD2	.	TRBJ2-7	TRBV28	CASRSRPGLGVREQYF	TGTGCCAGCAGATCCAGACCGGGACTAGGAGTCCGCGAGCAGTACTTC
.	.	TRBJ2-7	TRBV20-1	CSARGPSHEQYF	TGCAGTGCTAGGGGGCCTTCTCACGAGCAGTACTTC
.	.	TRBJ2-7	TRBV2	CASNSGPRYEQYF	TGTGCCAGCAATTCGGGACCCCGCTACGAGCAGTACTTC
.	few	TRBJ2-6	TRBV6-2/TRBV6-3	CASSPDSGANVLTF	TGTGCCAGCAGTCCAGACTCTGGGGCCAACGTCCTGACTTTC
.	many	TRBJ2-3	TRBV4-3	CASSQDVGTDTQYF	TGCGCCAGCAGCCAAGATGTCGGCACAGATACGCAGTATTTT
.	many	TRBJ2-7	TRBV29-1	CSVEIAGQDYEQYF	TGCAGCGTTGAAATCGCGGGACAAGACTACGAGCAGTACTTC
.	many	TRBJ2-1	TRBV7-9	CASSWLETVIYNEQFF	TGTGCCAGCAGCTGGCTGGAGACAGTTATTTACAATGAGCAGTTCTTC
.	.	TRBJ2-5	TRBV11-2	CASSQQGGDGETQYF	TGTGCCAGCAGCCAGCAGGGGGGAGATGGGGAGACCCAGTACTTC
TRBD1	few	TRBJ2-7	TRBV29-1	CSVDLVGQGNYEQYF	TGCAGCGTTGATCTTGTGGGACAGGGTAACTACGAGCAGTACTTC
TRBD1	.	TRBJ2-3	TRBV27	CASSTKPDRGRTDTQYF	TGTGCCAGCAGCACCAAGCCGGACAGGGGTAGGACAGATACGCAGTATTTT
.	few	TRBJ2-1	TRBV7-8	CASSLGSAEYNEQFF	TGTGCCAGCAGCTTAGGCTCGGCGGAATACAATGAGCAGTTCTTC
.	many	TRBJ2-7	TRBV12-3/TRBV12-4	CASSLQGLSYEQYF	TGTGCCAGCAGTTTGCAGGGCCTCTCCTACGAGCAGTACTTC
.	few	TRBJ1-5	TRBV6-2/TRBV6-3	CASSSVKTTQHF	TGTGCCAGCAGTTCGGTAAAAACAACCCAGCATTTT
.	.	TRBJ1-1	TRBV20-1	CSARDPQGFTEAFF	TGCAGTGCTAGAGATCCCCAGGGATTCACTGAAGCTTTCTTT
.	few	TRBJ2-2	TRBV13	CASSFGAEGGPNTGELFF	TGTGCCAGCAGCTTCGGTGCGGAAGGGGGGCCGAACACCGGGGAGCTGTTTTTT
.	many	TRBJ2-3	TRBV7-3	CASSPLSADTQYF	TGTGCCAGCAGCCCACTTTCGGCAGATACGCAGTATTTT
.	few	TRBJ1-1	TRBV7-8	CASSPAGAGEAFF	TGTGCCAGCAGCCCAGCCGGGGCCGGAGAAGCTTTCTTT
.	few	TRBJ2-2	TRBV9	CASSSLAENTGELFF	TGTGCCAGCAGCTCCTTAGCGGAGAACACCGGGGAGCTGTTTTTT
TRBD1	.	TRBJ1-4	TRBV20-1	CSAREDREVTTNEKLFF	TGCAGTGCTAGAGAGGACAGGGAGGTAACAACTAATGAAAAACTGTTTTTT
.	many	TRBJ2-5	TRBV6-6	CASQNDIETQYF	TGTGCCAGCCAAAACGACATTGAGACCCAGTACTTC
.	few	TRBJ2-1	TRBV5-5	CASSLLSGAEQFF	TGTGCCAGCAGCTTGTTGTCCGGGGCCGAGCAGTTCTTC
TRBD1	few	TRBJ1-5	TRBV19	CASSIVRGRGNQPQHF	TGTGCCAGTAGTATAGTGAGGGGGCGCGGCAATCAGCCCCAGCATTTT
TRBD1	few	TRBJ2-5	TRBV7-9	CASSMPGTAQETQYF	TGTGCCAGCAGCATGCCAGGGACAGCCCAAGAGACCCAGTACTTC
.	.	TRBJ1-1	TRBV20-1	CSARDLRVNTEAFF	TGCAGTGCTAGAGATTTGAGGGTGAACACTGAAGCTTTCTTT
.	many	TRBJ2-5	TRBV6-6	CASTLFGEETQYF	TGTGCCAGCACCCTTTTCGGGGAAGAGACCCAGTACTTC
TRBD2	.	TRBJ2-7	TRBV13	CASSLGSGYYEQYF	TGTGCCAGCAGCTTAGGTAGCGGGTATTACGAGCAGTACTTC
.	.	TRBJ2-2	TRBV21-1	CATKIAFRIYTGELFF	TGTGCCACCAAGATTGCTTTCCGAATTTACACCGGGGAGCTGTTTTTT
.	.	TRBJ2-1	TRBV15	CATSRDLGDSDSYNEQFF	TGTGCCACCAGCAGAGATCTAGGGGACTCCGATTCCTACAATGAGCAGTTCTTC
.	few	TRBJ2-1	TRBV20-1	CSARVPGHPYNEQFF	TGCAGTGCTAGAGTCCCGGGACACCCCTACAATGAGCAGTTCTTC
TRBD2	few	TRBJ2-7	TRBV14	CASSRSGRFSYEQYF	TGTGCCAGCAGCCGGAGCGGGAGGTTCTCCTACGAGCAGTACTTC
TRBD2	few	TRBJ2-1	TRBV20-1	CSAITSGAYNEQFF	TGCAGTGCGATTACTAGCGGGGCCTACAATGAGCAGTTCTTC
.	.	TRBJ2-6	TRBV7-2	CASRPPGANVLTF	TGTGCCAGCAGGCCCCCTGGGGCCAACGTCCTGACTTTC
TRBD1	few	TRBJ2-5	TRBV15	CATSQDRGLQETQYF	TGTGCCACCAGTCAGGACAGGGGGCTGCAAGAGACCCAGTACTTC
.	few	TRBJ2-7	TRBV5-6	CASSLVLQGTYEQYF	TGTGCCAGCAGCTTGGTTCTACAGGGCACCTACGAGCAGTACTTC
.	few	TRBJ2-2	TRBV10-3	CATQNGANTGELFF	TGTGCCACCCAAAATGGCGCGAACACCGGGGAGCTGTTTTTT
TRBD1	.	TRBJ1-2	TRBV6-6	CASSWDRASYTF	TGTGCCAGCAGTTGGGACAGGGCTAGCTACACCTTC
.	.	TRBJ1-5	TRBV11-3	CASSFPRGRAGGNQPQHF	TGTGCCAGCAGCTTTCCCCGGGGCAGGGCAGGAGGCAATCAGCCCCAGCATTTT